The entry that follows covers one T cell receptor (beta chain) sequence. Trimming stripped 3 bases from V and 2 bases from J, with 14 bases between. Germline V gives CDR1 SGDLS, CDR2 YYNGEE. This CDR3 is 16 amino acids long. The record originates from a study of cytomegalovirus exposure and HLA in healthy donors. Donors were ostensibly healthy at sampling, although undocumented immune exposures were probable. In the PCR, 60 Vbeta and 13 Jbeta primers were used. Methods used by the authors: Counted up in a later analysis, unique TCR beta chains came to about 80 million, with around 10 million shared. Some clones are missing from TCRdb's copy, which holds only in-frame ones; the method was immunoSEQ multiplex PCR. V and J calls and clone size are as listed in that table; D and trimming were resolved from the DNA. This table has more than 100,000 clones, nearly 80% appearing once.

Sequencing used PBMCs. This rearrangement joins TRBV9 to TRBJ2-2; tentative D call: TRBD2 (5 bases). The clonotype originates from a male donor in good health and CMV-seronegative. CDR3 sequence reads: CASSGRPGLNTGELFF. The CDR3 DNA follows: TGTGCCAGCAGCGGCCGGCCCGGACTTAACACCGGGGAGCTGTTTTTT.